This is a list of T cell receptor beta chains from one sample in a study of blood T cell repertoires in COVID-19. The protocol was immunoSEQ multiplex PCR, while the TCRdb copy is restricted to in-frame clones and leaves out a portion. This sample has 85,000 to 110,000 clones, with more than 70% found just once. Sequenced: peripheral blood. The receptors were gathered from a woman in her fifties or sixties with acute or convalescent COVID-19. Both conserved end residues are part of each CDR3.

j_call cdr3_length v_call cdr3_aa
TRBJ2-3 11 TRBV2 CASSRQDTQYF
TRBJ1-2 13 TRBV12-3/TRBV12-4 CASSSRDNYGYTF
TRBJ2-1 16 TRBV19 CASSMWMGGIRDEQFF
TRBJ1-2 15 TRBV28 CASSLVAGLHYGYTF
TRBJ2-1 12 TRBV15 CATSRASGEQFF
TRBJ2-4 19 TRBV12-2 CASRLPGVAAVVAKNIQYF
TRBJ2-7 14 TRBV28 CASSPPDSSYEQYF
TRBJ1-3 14 TRBV6-5 CASSPTGGVVSIYF
TRBJ1-1 12 TRBV27 CATPTDDTEAFF
TRBJ2-1 16 TRBV4-1 CASSQVDLLSYNEQFF
TRBJ2-1 12 TRBV12-3/TRBV12-4 CASSLSGNEQFF
TRBJ2-1 13 TRBV12-3/TRBV12-4 CASSLGWPGEQFF
TRBJ2-2 17 TRBV11-2 CASSSPLAGANTGELFF
TRBJ1-6 13 TRBV10-1 CASRDSMNSPLHF
TRBJ1-2 14 TRBV19 CASTTQVTNYGYTF
TRBJ2-3 18 TRBV7-9 CASTPRPAGGPGTDTQYF
TRBJ1-1 14 TRBV4-2 CASSQEVTNTEAFF
TRBJ2-7 16 TRBV10-3 CAIKRGLAGGSYEQYF
TRBJ1-4 15 TRBV9 CASSVWVRSNEKLFF
TRBJ1-3 13 TRBV6-1 CASSEQGANTIYF
TRBJ1-1 12 TRBV6-5 CASSYSGEGGIF
TRBJ2-5 13 TRBV27 CASSFNEGGTRDF
TRBJ2-1 16 TRBV19 CASSPYRGLSYNEQFF
TRBJ1-2 14 TRBV6-1 CASSEAGGDYGYTF
TRBJ1-6 16 TRBV5-1 CASSSSGTVYNSPLHF
TRBJ1-5 12 TRBV19 CASSIIDQPQHF
TRBJ2-1 16 TRBV5-1 CASSLAAGGSYNEQFF
TRBJ2-1 15 TRBV9 CASSVGHRGVNEQFF
TRBJ1-2 14 TRBV11-3 CASSFGGSNYGYTF
TRBJ2-3 14 TRBV5-1 CASSWDRGADTQYF
TRBJ1-6 15 TRBV5-1 CASSPQGGEDSPLHF
TRBJ2-1 16 TRBV7-6 CASTSGQAFSYNEQFF
TRBJ1-6 13 TRBV6-2/TRBV6-3 CASNPDRHSPLHF
TRBJ2-1 16 TRBV7-3 CASSLTAGMGGNEQFF
TRBJ2-7 16 TRBV19 CASSVLPGQGSYEQYF
TRBJ2-1 15 TRBV5-1 CASSLTGLSYNEQFF
TRBJ2-7 15 TRBV15 CATSRTSGMSYEQYF
TRBJ2-1 15 TRBV5-5 CASSWGQGGRSEQFF
TRBJ1-5 13 TRBV10-1 CASSGGPNQPQHF
TRBJ2-1 15 TRBV7-3 CASSVLAGEYNEQFF
TRBJ1-2 11 TRBV12-3/TRBV12-4 CASTGGYGYTF
TRBJ2-1 15 TRBV6-5 CASSRLAGTINEQFF
TRBJ1-1 13 TRBV12-3/TRBV12-4 CASSSGDGLNAFF
TRBJ2-1 15 TRBV5-1 CASSLPLGTHNEQFF
TRBJ1-5 19 TRBV11-2 CASSLDLTVLEFSNQPQHF
TRBJ1-1 18 TRBV6-4 CASSDQEGQGAQGSSAFF
TRBJ1-2 16 TRBV7-3 CASSLISGQPNYGYTF
TRBJ1-3 14 TRBV16 CASSQSTAGNTIYF
TRBJ1-4 13 TRBV7-2 CASSSWGGEKLFF
TRBJ2-7 15 TRBV28 CASNPQGQVHPEQYF